This T cell receptor (beta chain) was recovered during a study of blood T cell repertoires in COVID-19. For the study at large: Acute-phase and convalescent COVID-19 samples originated in the United States, Italy and Spain. Sources were T cells, B-cell-depleted T cells, or PBMCs; the material itself was cDNA or gDNA.

In the authors' methods: Nucleated cell number was recorded as an estimate derived from reference gene primer amplification. Data came from immunoSEQ multiplex PCR; TCRdb stores just in-frame clones and leaves some out. V and J calls plus clone size are reproduced from that table; the DNA served to infer D and trimming. Here the sample spans just over 75,000 clones, approximately 90% being singletons. Only one count was recorded for this clone. The sequencing input was peripheral blood. This sequence was found in a woman of 80 years or more with active or convalescent COVID-19.

Written as DNA, the CDR3 is TGTGCCAGCAGCTTGACAGGGTCTAAGGGCTACACCTTC. It translates to CASSLTGSKGYTF. This chain connects TRBV28 to TRBJ1-2, with 7 bases matching TRBD1. The CDR3 is made up of 13 amino acids. With V trimmed by 6 bases and J by 8 bases, 9 bases remained unmatched. Germline CDR1 is MDHEN and CDR2 is SYDVKM.